The present T cell receptor beta chain was sequenced within a study of identical twins' blood T cells. Sample barcodes were added at both library ends during cDNA synthesis. Using its own MiXCR run on the 5' RACE reads, TCRdb lists one record per CDR3 protein. The data contain 300,000 to 450,000 distinct CDR3 sequences, about 28% of them singletons. This CDR3 comprises 15 residues. V gave up 6 bases and J gave up 7 bases; unmatched junction bases: 14. Looked up from germline, CDR1 is DFQATT and CDR2 is SNEGSKA (reference sequence). Overall study results and limits: Twins shared about as many clonotypes as their cloneset sizes predicted.

This clonotype showed up just a few times. The antigen is not known. The chain is built from TRBV20-1 and TRBJ2-1; 8 nucleotides agree with TRBD2. This clonotype was obtained from a woman aged 18-50 years in good health. The material sequenced was PBMCs. The CDR3 DNA follows: TGCAGTGCCCCGACCCCGAGCGGGAGTAGAAATGAGCAGTTCTTC. It yields the protein CSAPTPSGSRNEQFF.